This section outlines one TCR beta chain sequence together with its context. Its target is unknown. Assay used: immunoSEQ multiplex PCR; TCRdb lists only in-frame clones, some missing. The table has some 140,000 clones, 80% to 90% seen once. This specimen comes from a study of cytomegalovirus exposure and HLA in healthy donors. Overall study findings and caveats: Cytomegalovirus status was reportedly diagnosed by the classifier with high sensitivity and specificity.

CDR1 is SGHDT and CDR2 is YYEEEE in the germline V gene. This CDR3 is 11 amino acids long. V was trimmed by 3 bases and J by 4 bases, leaving 5 bases between them. Sequences were obtained from PBMCs. The chain is built from TRBV5-6 and TRBJ2-7; D ambiguous. This TCR was recovered from a woman between 25 and 40 years old in good health and CMV-seronegative. CDR3 sequence: CASSSLYEQYF. The CDR3 DNA sequence: TGTGCCAGCAGCTCCTTATACGAGCAGTACTTC.